Below, 25 T cell receptor beta chains from the same sample are listed, as sequenced in a study of blood T cell repertoires in COVID-19. Method: immunoSEQ multiplex PCR; TCRdb's copy keeps in-frame clones and lacks some. The sample has about 16,000 clones; 85% to 90% are singletons. The sequenced material came from peripheral blood. These receptor sequences come from a man in his sixties with acute or convalescent COVID-19.

The chain has TRBV30 and TRBJ2-7; 8 bases match TRBD2. Germline trimming cut 7 bases from V and 4 bases from J; bases unmatched to any gene: 12. The CDR3 extends over 14 amino acids. Germline CDR1 reads GTSNPN; CDR2 reads SVGIG (reference sequence). The CDR3 is CAYNGGGASYEQYF. The DNA for the CDR3 is TGTGCCTACAACGGGGGGGGCGCTTCGTACGAGCAGTACTTC.

Relative to its sample, this clone is medium-sized. The chain recombines TRBV15 with TRBJ2-5; 9 bases agree with TRBD2. The CDR3 spans 18 residues. V shed 0 bases, J shed 7 bases, and the junction held 15 bases outside the gene matches. Germline V lookup: CDR1 LNHNV, CDR2 YYDKDF (reference sequence). The CDR3 bases are TGTGCCACCAGCAGAGACCTCCCAGGATTAGCGGGAGCGGGGACCCAGTACTTC. Translating gives CATSRDLPGLAGAGTQYF.

By share of the sample, this clone is medium-sized (0.01 to 0.1%). CDR3 nucleotide sequence: TGTGCCTCAAACGGCGACAGTAGCACAGATACGCAGTATTTT. As protein: CASNGDSSTDTQYF. The chain joins TRBV10-3 to TRBJ2-3, with D possibly TRBD1 on 5 matching bases. Germline V gene lookup returns CDR1 ENHRY and CDR2 SYGVKD. This CDR3 region has 14 residues. Trimming pared 11 bases from V and 0 bases from J, leaving 15 bases between.

The rearrangement links TRBV6-5 to TRBJ2-7; D is unclear. Germline CDR1 reads MNHEY; CDR2 reads SVGAGI. The CDR3 consists of 15 residues. V was clipped by 5 bases and J by 2 bases, with 16 bases between them. CDR3: CASSPDIFLPYEQYF. Written as DNA, the CDR3 is TGTGCCAGCAGTCCTGACATCTTCTTACCCTACGAGCAGTACTTC.

The chain couples TRBV10-3 to TRBJ1-6, with a possible D match to TRBD1 (5 bases). Germline CDR1 ENHRY, CDR2 SYGVKD. V gave up 5 bases and J gave up 9 bases, with 11 bases separating them. This CDR3 has 13 residues. The CDR3 protein is CAISHSGGSPLHF. The CDR3, as DNA: TGTGCCATCAGTCACTCGGGGGGTTCACCCCTCCACTTT.

The DNA for the CDR3 is TGTGCCAGCAGTTCCTCCGCAAGGGGTGAGAATGGCTACACCTTC. Translation: CASSSSARGENGYTF. The genes are TRBV6-6 and TRBJ1-2; a weak D match, TRBD1 (5 bases). The CDR3 extends over 15 amino acids. V was clipped by 4 bases and J by 6 bases, with 18 bases between them. CDR1 and CDR2 from the germline V gene are MNHNY and SVGAGI (reference sequence).

The chain has TRBV27 and TRBJ2-7, with TRBD2 matching 9 bases. The length of the CDR3 is 14 residues. V was pared by 6 bases and J by 6 bases, with 9 bases of the junction left unmatched. Germline V gene sequence: CDR1 MNHEY, CDR2 SMNVEV (reference sequence). CDR3 sequence (DNA): TGTGCCAGCAGCGTTAGCGGGAGTGGGATCGAGCAGTACTTC. Translation: CASSVSGSGIEQYF.

The CDR3 DNA reads TGCGCCAGCAGTAGCGGGAGCCGGGACACCGGGGAGCTGTTTTTT. Encoded protein: CASSSGSRDTGELFF. The chain has TRBV5-1 and TRBJ2-2; 9 nucleotides match TRBD2. The germline V gene has CDR1 SGHRS and CDR2 YFSETQ. CDR3 length equals 15 residues. Trimming removed 5 bases from V and 3 bases from J; junction bases left unmatched: 5.

The chain has TRBV5-4 and TRBJ2-7; D unresolved. CDR1 is SGHNT, CDR2 YYREEE, per germline (reference sequence). This CDR3 is 13 amino acids long. The V end lost 0 bases, the J end lost 3 bases, and 7 bases lay between the germline ends. The CDR3 reads CASSLGHLYEQYF. The CDR3 nucleotides read TGTGCCAGCAGCTTGGGACACCTCTACGAGCAGTACTTC. Full variable domain (outside the CDR3, taken from reference TRBV5-4 and TRBJ2-7): ETGVTQSPTHLIKTRGQQVTLRCSSQSGHNTVSWYQQALGQGPQFIFQYYREEENGRGNFPPRFSGLQFPNYSSELNVNALELDDSALYLCASSLGHLYEQYFGPGTRLTVT.

This chain links TRBV30 with TRBJ2-2; no clear D. This CDR3 has 12 amino acids. Germline CDR1 reads GTSNPN; CDR2 reads SVGIG (reference sequence). The V gene lost 0 bases and the J gene lost 5 bases, with 4 bases spanning the gap. CDR3 DNA sequence: TGTGCCTGGAGTGTGTCTACCGGGGAGCTGTTTTTT. Protein: CAWSVSTGELFF.

This clone was observed once. This rearrangement joins TRBV7-9 to TRBJ1-4; 11 nucleotides match TRBD1. The trim removed 5 bases at V and 8 bases at J, leaving 7 bases unmatched. The germline V gene encodes CDR1 SEHNR and CDR2 FQNEAQ (reference sequence). The CDR3 length is 15 residues. This chain's CDR3 is CASSAGQGAREKLFF. In DNA, the CDR3 is TGTGCCAGCAGCGCAGGACAGGGGGCACGAGAAAAACTGTTTTTT.

The chain combines TRBV29-1 with TRBJ1-3; 11 bases fit TRBD1. The CDR3 runs to 15 residues. The ends lost 7 bases at V and 4 bases at J; junction bases unmatched: 9. Germline CDR1 reads SQVTM; CDR2 reads ANQGSEA. The CDR3 DNA follows: TGCAGCGGCGAGGACAGGGGGCCGACGGGAAACACCATATATTTT. Translation gives CSGEDRGPTGNTIYF. Full variable domain (outside the CDR3, taken from reference TRBV29-1 and TRBJ1-3): SAVISQKPSRDICQRGTSLTIQCQVDSQVTMMFWYRQQPGQSLTLIATANQGSEATYESGFVIDKFPISRPNLTFSTLTVSNMSPEDSSIYLCSGEDRGPTGNTIYFGEGSWLTVV.

This clone is termed medium-sized. CDR3 DNA: TGTGCCAGCACACCCCCGGGATCGAATCAGCCCCAGCATTTT. Translated: CASTPPGSNQPQHF. The genes are TRBV6-5 and TRBJ1-5; D is unresolved. Trimming left V 7 bases short and J 4 bases short, with 14 bases between. Germline CDR1 and CDR2: MNHEY and SVGAGI. The CDR3 is made up of 14 amino acids.

V and J are TRBV6-5 and TRBJ1-5; D uncertain. Trimming removed 0 bases at V and 6 bases at J, with 6 bases between. Germline CDR1 MNHEY, CDR2 SVGAGI. This CDR3 comprises 13 residues. The CDR3 loop reads CASSYSYRQPQHF. The CDR3 nucleotides read TGTGCCAGCAGTTACTCATATCGTCAGCCCCAGCATTTT.

This clone was seen more than once but under ten times. This chain links TRBV11-1 with TRBJ2-1; maybe TRBD1 (5 bases). V was shortened by 4 bases and J by 8 bases, with 15 bases between the two germline ends. Germline CDR1 is SGHAT and CDR2 is FQDESV (reference sequence). This CDR3 comprises 14 residues. In DNA form, the CDR3 reads TGTGCCAGCAGCTCCCTGGACACTGGGGATGAGCAGTTCTTC. Protein sequence: CASSSLDTGDEQFF.

The sample holds a few counts of this clone. V usage is TRBV5-1 and J usage is TRBJ1-6, with D possibly matching TRBD1 (5 bases). This CDR3 has 16 residues. The germline V and J ends were trimmed by 2 bases and 7 bases, with 16 bases remaining between them. The V gene's germline CDR1 is SGHRS and CDR2 YFSETQ. In DNA form, the CDR3 reads TGCGCCAGCAGCTTATCAGGGCAGGGCAGCAATTCACCCCTCCACTTT. As protein: CASSLSGQGSNSPLHF.

J is TRBJ2-1 and V is TRBV5-1, with 9 bases lining up with TRBD2. With 4 bases clipped from V and 6 bases from J, the junction kept 5 bases outside the gene matches. The CDR3 sequence is 14 residues long. Germline V gene sequence: CDR1 SGHRS, CDR2 YFSETQ. In DNA, the CDR3 is TGCGCCAGCAGCGGCGGGGGGGCCTCCAATGAGCAGTTCTTC. Protein: CASSGGGASNEQFF.

The genes are TRBV7-9 and TRBJ2-5, with a possible D match to TRBD1 (6 bases). Germline CDR1 SEHNR, CDR2 FQNEAQ (reference sequence). Trimming took off 4 bases at V and 2 bases at J, with 11 bases between the two ends. There are 14 residues in the CDR3. The CDR3 loop is CASSSSQGQETQYF. CDR3 DNA sequence: TGTGCCAGCAGCTCATCACAGGGACAAGAGACCCAGTACTTC.

The chain recombines TRBV28 with TRBJ2-7; 7 nucleotides agree with TRBD1. V lost 6 bases to trimming and J lost 1 base; unmatched junction nucleotides: 9. Per germline, CDR1 MDHEN and CDR2 SYDVKM. This CDR3 is 15 amino acids long. This CDR3 reads CASSPTGTVSYEQYF. The CDR3 nucleotides are TGTGCCAGCAGCCCTACCGGGACAGTATCCTACGAGCAGTACTTC.

J is TRBJ2-7 and V is TRBV5-4; perhaps TRBD1 as D (6 bases). Trimming removed 0 bases at V and 3 bases at J, with 13 bases between. The CDR3 is 15 amino acids. The germline CDR1 and CDR2 sequences are SGHNT and YYREEE (reference sequence). CDR3 amino acids: CASSLDGTPFYEQYF. For the CDR3, the DNA is TGTGCCAGCAGCTTGGACGGGACACCTTTCTACGAGCAGTACTTC. The full variable domain, with the rest looked up from reference TRBV5-4 and TRBJ2-7, is ETGVTQSPTHLIKTRGQQVTLRCSSQSGHNTVSWYQQALGQGPQFIFQYYREEENGRGNFPPRFSGLQFPNYSSELNVNALELDDSALYLCASSLDGTPFYEQYFGPGTRLTVT.

V usage is TRBV6-1 and J usage is TRBJ1-3; tentative D call: TRBD1 (5 bases). This CDR3 contains 16 residues. V lost 0 bases and J 4 bases, leaving 13 bases between the germline ends. CDR1 is MNHNS, CDR2 SASEGT, per germline. CDR3 sequence (DNA): TGTGCCAGCAGTGAAGCACCGGGGGTAGGGGGAAACACCATATATTTT. Translating it yields CASSEAPGVGGNTIYF.

The chain has TRBV5-5 and TRBJ1-3; 7 nucleotides align to TRBD1. Losses at the gene ends were 4 bases for V and 2 bases for J; bases not matched to a gene: 6. CDR3 length: 15 amino acids. Germline V lookup: CDR1 SGHKS, CDR2 YYEKEE (reference sequence). This CDR3 is CASSQGQYAGNTIYF. CDR3 sequence (DNA): TGTGCCAGCAGCCAGGGACAGTACGCTGGAAACACCATATATTTT.

The chain is built from TRBV19 and TRBJ1-5; perhaps TRBD1 as D (6 bases). Per the germline V gene, CDR1 is LNHDA and CDR2 is SQIVND (reference sequence). V was shortened by 0 bases and J by 2 bases, with 11 bases between the two germline ends. The CDR3 extends over 16 amino acids. The DNA of the CDR3 is TGTGCCAGTAGTATAGAGGGACAAGGTGGCAATCAGCCCCAGCATTTT. This gives the protein CASSIEGQGGNQPQHF.

The chain carries TRBV7-9 and TRBJ1-1; 8 nucleotides match TRBD1. V lost 5 bases to trimming and J lost 4 bases; unmatched junction nucleotides: 9. The CDR3 loop spans 15 amino acids. Germline values: CDR1 SEHNR, CDR2 FQNEAQ (reference sequence). The CDR3 region has the DNA TGTGCCAGCAGCGTCGCAGGGGGCTTTGGCACTGAAGCTTTCTTT. Translation gives CASSVAGGFGTEAFF.

This chain links TRBV6-1 with TRBJ1-2; 12 nucleotides align to TRBD1. Germline lookup yields CDR1 MNHNS and CDR2 SASEGT. The CDR3 has 15 amino acids. V gave up 1 base and J gave up 7 bases; unmatched junction bases: 4. The CDR3 nucleotides read TGTGCCAGCAGTGAAGTGGGACAGGGGGCCGGTGGCTACACCTTC. Protein: CASSEVGQGAGGYTF.